Shown below are 27 T cell receptor beta chains from a single sample sequenced in a study of technical replicates of blood from several donors. Clones were sequenced by immunoSEQ multiplex PCR, and TCRdb holds only the in-frame ones, with some missing. In the table there are about 97,000 clones, about 95% of which are singletons. Sequencing was done on a sample of T cells isolated from PBMCs. Receptors were obtained from a human donor in good health.

The CDR3: CASSGGTGTETQYF. For the CDR3, the DNA is TGCGCCAGCAGCGGGGGGACAGGGACGGAGACCCAGTACTTC. The chain employs TRBV5-1 and TRBJ2-5, with 9 bases lining up with TRBD1. The V segment lost 4 bases and the J segment 5 bases; nucleotides outside the gene matches: 6. The CDR3 spans 14 residues. The germline CDR1 and CDR2 sequences are SGHRS and YFSETQ.

The chain couples TRBV19 to TRBJ2-5; 9 nucleotides agree with TRBD1. There are 14 residues in the CDR3. Germline CDR1 reads LNHDA; CDR2 reads SQIVND (reference sequence). Unmatched junction bases numbered 4, after V lost 5 bases and J lost 3 bases. The CDR3 sequence: CASSSRDREETQYF. The CDR3 DNA reads as TGTGCCAGTAGTTCCCGGGACAGGGAAGAGACCCAGTACTTC.

The chain employs TRBV29-1 and TRBJ2-7; 8 bases agree with TRBD2. There are 13 residues in the CDR3. Germline loops: CDR1 SQVTM, CDR2 ANQGSEA. V shed 4 bases, J shed 3 bases, and the junction held 5 bases outside the gene matches. The CDR3, as DNA: TGCAGCGTTGTACTAGCGGAAAGCTACGAGCAGTACTTC. This codes for CSVVLAESYEQYF.

The CDR3 protein is CASSLQEREKLFF. The CDR3 nucleotides are TGTGCCAGCTCTCTTCAGGAAAGAGAAAAACTGTTTTTT. The chain combines TRBV18 with TRBJ1-4; D is unclear. V lost 6 bases, J lost 8 bases, and 13 bases lay in between. Germline V gene data show CDR1 as KGHSH and CDR2 as LQKENI. This CDR3 has 13 residues.

This chain links TRBV7-8 with TRBJ2-7, with 8 bases fitting TRBD1. V lost 1 base to trimming and J lost 2 bases; unmatched junction nucleotides: 4. The germline V gene has CDR1 SGHVS and CDR2 FQNEAQ. The CDR3 loop spans 15 amino acids. CDR3: CASSLGTGTPYEQYF. CDR3 in DNA: TGTGCCAGCAGCTTAGGGACAGGGACTCCCTACGAGCAGTACTTC. Variable domain in full (rest from reference TRBV7-8 and TRBJ2-7): GAGVSQSPRYKVAKRGQDVALRCDPISGHVSLFWYQQALGQGPEFLTYFQNEAQLDKSGLPSDRFFAERPEGSVSTLKIQRTQQEDSAVYLCASSLGTGTPYEQYFGPGTRLTVT.

This chain uses TRBV28 with TRBJ1-4; 7 positions match TRBD1. V shed 6 bases and J 6 bases; nucleotides not matched to a gene: 13. Germline loops: CDR1 MDHEN, CDR2 SYDVKM. This CDR3 spans 16 amino acids. The CDR3 DNA sequence: TGTGCCAGCAGATGGCAGGGGGTGGGGATGGATGAAAAACTGTTTTTT. It codes for CASRWQGVGMDEKLFF.

This clone came up once. The rearrangement links TRBV2 to TRBJ2-7, with 8 bases matching TRBD1. The CDR3 contains 13 residues. The germline V gene encodes CDR1 SNHLY and CDR2 FYNNEI. V lost 5 bases and J lost 4; bases outside the gene matches: 4. The CDR3 loop reads CASSTTGGYEQYF. The CDR3 DNA follows: TGTGCCAGCAGTACTACAGGGGGGTACGAGCAGTACTTC.

The chain combines TRBV7-3 with TRBJ2-2, with 9 positions matching TRBD1. The CDR3 has 14 residues. Germline CDR1 is SGHTA and CDR2 is FQGTGA. With 5 bases clipped from V and 6 bases from J, the junction kept 4 bases outside the gene matches. The chain's CDR3 is CASSPDRGPGELFF. As DNA, the CDR3 is TGTGCCAGCAGCCCGGACAGGGGCCCCGGGGAGCTGTTTTTT.

This chain links TRBV7-9 with TRBJ1-4; 9 nucleotides match TRBD1. Germline CDR1 SEHNR, CDR2 FQNEAQ (reference sequence). With 5 bases clipped from V and 8 bases from J, the junction kept 12 bases outside the gene matches. CDR3 length: 16 residues. The CDR3 DNA is TGTGCCAGCAGCGAGCGGGGCGGGACAGGGCCAGAAAAACTGTTTTTT. Translation gives CASSERGGTGPEKLFF. Full variable domain (remainder filled in from reference TRBV7-9 and TRBJ1-4): DTGVSQNPRHKITKRGQNVTFRCDPISEHNRLYWYRQTLGQGPEFLTYFQNEAQLEKSRLLSDRFSAERPKGSFSTLEIQRTEQGDSAMYLCASSERGGTGPEKLFFGSGTQLSVL.

The gene calls are TRBV28 and TRBJ1-4, with TRBD1 as a possible D gene (6 bases). The CDR3 is made up of 15 amino acids. The germline V gene encodes CDR1 MDHEN and CDR2 SYDVKM. The V end lost 7 bases, the J end lost 3 bases, and 15 bases lay between the germline ends. The DNA for the CDR3 is TGTGCCAGCAATGACGGGGGGGCCTCTAATGAAAAACTGTTTTTT. Translation: CASNDGGASNEKLFF.

This clone was seen once. The V call is TRBV5-1, the J call TRBJ2-7; 7 bases are shared with TRBD1. Germline CDR1 and CDR2: SGHRS and YFSETQ. V gave up 4 bases and J gave up 4 bases; unmatched junction bases: 8. The CDR3 is 14 amino acids. The CDR3 DNA is TGCGCCAGCAGCATTACAGGGGAGATGTACGAGCAGTACTTC. Translating it yields CASSITGEMYEQYF.

The rearrangement uses TRBV14 and TRBJ2-1; D call uncertain. The CDR3 contains 14 residues. V lost 2 bases and J lost 5, with 10 bases in between. CDR1 is SGHDN, CDR2 FVKESK, per germline. CDR3 residues: CASSQRYKNNEQFF. CDR3 sequence (DNA): TGTGCCAGCAGCCAACGCTATAAGAACAATGAGCAGTTCTTC.

The chain recombines TRBV7-9 with TRBJ1-2, with D maybe TRBD1 (5 bases). Germline CDR1 SEHNR, CDR2 FQNEAQ (reference sequence). The CDR3 sequence is 16 residues long. Trimming removed 5 bases at V and 3 bases at J, with 19 bases between. CDR3 bases: TGTGCCAGCAGCCCGACGGGACTTCTATCTTACTATGGCTACACCTTC. Its translation is CASSPTGLLSYYGYTF. The full variable domain, completed using reference TRBV7-9 and TRBJ1-2, is DTGVSQNPRHKITKRGQNVTFRCDPISEHNRLYWYRQTLGQGPEFLTYFQNEAQLEKSRLLSDRFSAERPKGSFSTLEIQRTEQGDSAMYLCASSPTGLLSYYGYTFGSGTRLTVV.

This chain links TRBV5-6 with TRBJ1-5; D is possibly TRBD1 (5 bases). The CDR3 sequence is 13 residues long. Germline CDR1 SGHDT, CDR2 YYEEEE. V was shortened by 5 bases and J by 1 base, with 7 bases between the two germline ends. The CDR3 DNA sequence: TGTGCCAGCAGTCGACAGAGCAATCAGCCCCAGCATTTT. It codes for CASSRQSNQPQHF.

The genes are TRBV2 and TRBJ1-2, with D perhaps TRBD1 (6 bases). The CDR3 has 14 amino acids. V gave up 2 bases and J gave up 8 bases, with 15 bases separating them. The germline V gene encodes CDR1 SNHLY and CDR2 FYNNEI. In DNA form, the CDR3 reads TGTGCCAGCAGTGAAAGGGCCAGGGGAAGCGGCTACACCTTC. Its translation: CASSERARGSGYTF. Complete variable domain (other parts from reference TRBV2 and TRBJ1-2): EPEVTQTPSHQVTQMGQEVILRCVPISNHLYFYWYRQILGQKVEFLVSFYNNEISEKSEIFDDQFSVERPDGSNFTLKIRSTKLEDSAMYFCASSERARGSGYTFGSGTRLTVV.

This chain connects TRBV9 to TRBJ1-3; 9 bases are a match to TRBD1. The CDR3 loop spans 19 amino acids. CDR1 and CDR2 from the germline V gene are SGDLS and YYNGEE. The V gene end was trimmed by 6 bases and the J gene end by 0 bases; junction bases not matched to a gene: 16. The CDR3 DNA follows: TGTGCCAGCACCGCATCAGACAGGGGGGGACCTCTCTCTGGAAACACCATATATTTT. Translating it yields CASTASDRGGPLSGNTIYF.

V and J are TRBV28 and TRBJ1-1; a possible D gene is TRBD1 (5 bases). V lost 3 bases, J lost 1 base, and 12 bases lay in between. This CDR3 is 15 amino acids long. The germline gives CDR1 MDHEN, CDR2 SYDVKM. In DNA form, the CDR3 reads TGTGCCAGCAGTTTTAAAGGGGCGAAGAACACTGAAGCTTTCTTT. Encoded protein: CASSFKGAKNTEAFF. The entire variable domain, with the rest obtained from reference TRBV28 and TRBJ1-1, is as follows: DVKVTQSSRYLVKRTGEKVFLECVQDMDHENMFWYRQDPGLGLRLIYFSYDVKMKEKGDIPEGYSVSREKKERFSLILESASTNQTSMYLCASSFKGAKNTEAFFGQGTRLTVV.

This chain joins TRBV11-3 and TRBJ2-3; 10 bases are a match to TRBD1. CDR3 length: 15 amino acids. V lost 0 bases to trimming and J lost 13 bases; unmatched junction nucleotides: 10. Germline assignment: CDR1 SGHNT and CDR2 YENEEA. The chain's CDR3 is CASSLESDGQGVEYF. The DNA of the CDR3 is TGTGCCAGCAGCTTAGAATCTGACGGACAGGGGGTAGAGTATTTT. Drawing the rest from reference TRBV11-3 and TRBJ2-3, the complete variable domain is EAGVVQSPRYKIIEKKQPVAFWCNPISGHNTLYWYLQNLGQGPELLIRYENEEAVDDSQLPKDRFSAERLKGVDSTLKIQPAELGDSAVYLCASSLESDGQGVEYFGPGTRLTVL.

This clone was seen a handful of times. The chain is built from TRBV19 and TRBJ1-1; D is perhaps TRBD1 (5 bases). The V gene lost 3 bases and the J gene lost 0 bases, with 11 bases spanning the gap. Germline V lookup: CDR1 LNHDA, CDR2 SQIVND (reference sequence). This CDR3 spans 15 amino acids. The CDR3 spells CASSISGQMNTEAFF. The DNA of the CDR3 is TGTGCCAGTAGTATTTCCGGACAAATGAACACTGAAGCTTTCTTT.

This clone was found once. V and J are TRBV19 and TRBJ2-7, with a possible D match to TRBD1 (5 bases). Per the germline V gene, CDR1 is LNHDA and CDR2 is SQIVND (reference sequence). V shed 5 bases and J shed 2 bases, with 13 bases lying between them. The CDR3 length is 14 residues. CDR3 bases: TGTGCCAGTAGTCTACAGGACCTGCCCTACGAGCAGTACTTC. It yields the protein CASSLQDLPYEQYF.

The V call is TRBV29-1, the J call TRBJ2-1; TRBD1 matches at 9 bases. The J segment lost 3 bases and the V segment lost 8 bases, leaving 5 bases of the junction unmatched. Germline-derived CDR1 and CDR2 are SQVTM and ANQGSEA. The CDR3 sequence is 13 residues long. Written as DNA, the CDR3 is TGCAGCACCCTGGGACAGGGCTACAATGAGCAGTTCTTC. Its protein product is CSTLGQGYNEQFF.

This clone was recorded once. The J gene is TRBJ1-3, the V gene TRBV7-6; TRBD1 matches 7 bases. The CDR3 has 14 amino acids. Looked up from germline, CDR1 is SGHVS and CDR2 is FNYEAQ. J lost 3 bases, V lost 4 bases, and 3 bases had no gene match. The CDR3, as DNA: TGTGCCAGCAGCTCGACAGGGATTGGAAACACCATATATTTT. Translation gives CASSSTGIGNTIYF.

CDR3 amino acids: CASSWVKGEGTGELFF. CDR3 coding DNA: TGTGCCAGCAGCTGGGTTAAGGGTGAGGGCACCGGGGAGCTGTTTTTT. The chain uses TRBV12-1 and TRBJ2-2; TRBD2 was called by the table and not checked on the DNA. TRBV12-1 is listed as a pseudogene. This CDR3 region has 16 residues.

The V call is TRBV11-2, the J call TRBJ1-1, with TRBD1 identical over 10 bases. Germline V lookup: CDR1 SGHAT, CDR2 FQNNGV. Losses at the gene ends were 8 bases for V and 0 bases for J; bases not matched to a gene: 15. This CDR3 is 18 amino acids long. As DNA, the CDR3 is TGTGCCAGCCACCGGGACAGGGGAAGAAAAGGGGTGAACACTGAAGCTTTCTTT. Translation gives CASHRDRGRKGVNTEAFF.

The V gene is TRBV19, the J gene TRBJ1-1, with 8 bases fitting TRBD1. Germline V gene sequence: CDR1 LNHDA, CDR2 SQIVND (reference sequence). The V gene end was trimmed by 6 bases and the J gene end by 10 bases; junction bases not matched to a gene: 4. The CDR3 totals 11 residues. DNA of the CDR3: TGTGCCAGTAGACTACAGGGGGTAGCTTTCTTT. Its translation is CASRLQGVAFF.

V and J are TRBV6-5 and TRBJ2-3; possible D gene TRBD2, 5 bases. This CDR3 has 15 residues. V lost 0 bases, J lost 2 bases, and 9 bases lay in between. Germline V lookup: CDR1 MNHEY, CDR2 SVGAGI. The CDR3 protein is CASSYSSGPTDTQYF. The CDR3 DNA is TGTGCCAGCAGTTACTCGAGCGGCCCCACAGATACGCAGTATTTT.

CDR3 amino acids: CASSIGGQGNQPQHF. The CDR3 DNA reads as TGTGCCAGTAGTATAGGGGGCCAGGGCAATCAGCCCCAGCATTTT. The chain is built from TRBV19 and TRBJ1-5, with D perhaps TRBD1 (5 bases). V was shortened by 1 base and J by 2 bases, with 9 bases between the two germline ends. Germline values: CDR1 LNHDA, CDR2 SQIVND (reference sequence). The CDR3 has 15 amino acids.